The source of this TCR beta chain is a study of cytomegalovirus exposure and HLA in healthy donors. Trimming removed 2 bases at V and 2 bases at J, with 13 bases between. This CDR3 region has 15 residues. The germline V gene has CDR1 SGDLS and CDR2 YYNGEE. Each of the donors was a healthy bone marrow donor. This clone was observed a handful of times. The antigen is undetermined. The PCR ran on 60 Vbeta and 13 Jbeta primers. The protocol was immunoSEQ multiplex PCR, while the TCRdb copy is restricted to in-frame clones and leaves out a portion. The repertoire holds roughly 200,000 clones, with 65% to 80% as singletons. Study-wide points: The study flagged some 170 TCR beta chains as cytomegalovirus-associated.

V is TRBV9 and J is TRBJ2-5; a possible D gene is TRBD1 (6 bases). Sequences were obtained from PBMCs. The receptor comes from a man between 45 and 60 years old in good health and CMV-seronegative. DNA of the CDR3: TGTGCCAGCAGCGTTTTGGGGACAATTCAAGAGACCCAGTACTTC. Translating gives CASSVLGTIQETQYF.